Included here is one TCR beta chain sequence, with context. Antigen unknown. These data originate in a study of metastatic and nonmetastatic thyroid tumors. Study-wide background: Repertoires of blood and of tissue (tumor or nodule) from malignant and benign thyroid patients were compared.

The CDR3 extends over 17 amino acids. CDR1 is SGHAT, CDR2 FQNNGV, per germline. The V and J ends lost 4 bases and 5 bases, in that order; junction bases with no gene match: 6. Patients had received no treatment of any kind before thyroid surgery. In the original analysis: Across clinicopathological groups, CDR3 differences served as the basis for building a distant-metastasis classifier for papillary thyroid cancer. Using MiXCR, TCRdb reanalyzed the PCR reads. The V and J calls were determined by TCRdb, not by the authors. Of about 15,000 clones listed, approximately 25% are singletons. Broader study findings: Malignant tumors reportedly showed significantly higher TCR beta diversity than benign nodules in both blood and tumor.

The V gene is TRBV11-2, the J gene TRBJ2-3; 16 bases align to TRBD2. The specimen sequenced was adjacent normal tissue. The origin of this receptor is a female donor with papillary thyroid cancer or a benign thyroid nodule (not recorded which). Some clones in this sample may be carry-over from other donors' samples. The CDR3 bases are TGTGCCAGCAGCTCCGGGACTAGCGGGGGGGCAATAGATACGCAGTATTTT. This codes for CASSSGTSGGAIDTQYF.